These 12 T cell receptor beta chains were all obtained from the same sample, sequenced in a study of T cell responses to AZD1222 COVID-19 vaccine. The assay was immunoSEQ multiplex PCR, and TCRdb's table has in-frame clones only and misses some. This table has about 140,000 clones, 80% to 90% appearing once. Sample: peripheral blood, taken on day 0 of AZD1222 vaccination. The origin of the receptors is an adult in good health.

This chain links TRBV14 with TRBJ2-3, with D unresolved. This CDR3 region has 16 residues. CDR1 and CDR2 (germline): SGHDN, FVKESK. The V end lost 1 base, the J end lost 3 bases, and 14 bases lay between the germline ends. The CDR3 region is CASSQVLGIGTDTQYF. The CDR3 nucleotides are TGTGCCAGCAGCCAAGTATTAGGGATCGGGACAGATACGCAGTATTTT.

The chain uses TRBV5-1 and TRBJ1-4; tentatively, D is TRBD1 (5 bases). Germline V gene lookup returns CDR1 SGHRS and CDR2 YFSETQ. The CDR3 has 18 amino acids. The V end lost 2 bases, the J end lost 1 base, and 18 bases lay between the germline ends. The CDR3 region is CASSLGAGVRRTNEKLFF. The CDR3 DNA sequence: TGCGCCAGCAGCTTAGGGGCGGGCGTCAGAAGAACTAATGAAAAACTGTTTTTT.

The rearrangement links TRBV12-3 or TRBV12-4 to TRBJ1-5, with D tentatively TRBD1 (5 bases). Trimming removed 3 bases from V and 7 bases from J, with 10 bases in between. This CDR3 spans 13 amino acids. This chain's CDR3 is CASSLGGGQPQHF. CDR3 coding DNA: TGTGCCAGCAGTTTGGGGGGTGGGCAGCCCCAGCATTTT.

This chain uses TRBV7-8 with TRBJ2-3; 7 positions match TRBD2. Trimming cost V 1 base and J 6 bases; bases outside gene matches: 10. The germline V gene has CDR1 SGHVS and CDR2 FQNEAQ. This CDR3 has 16 residues. CDR3 loop: CASSLGRAGARDTQYF. The CDR3 DNA reads TGTGCCAGCAGCTTAGGACGGGCGGGAGCGAGGGATACGCAGTATTTT. Complete variable domain (other parts from reference TRBV7-8 and TRBJ2-3): GAGVSQSPRYKVAKRGQDVALRCDPISGHVSLFWYQQALGQGPEFLTYFQNEAQLDKSGLPSDRFFAERPEGSVSTLKIQRTQQEDSAVYLCASSLGRAGARDTQYFGPGTRLTVL.

V and J are TRBV7-9 and TRBJ2-2, with no clear D. The germline gives CDR1 SEHNR, CDR2 FQNEAQ (reference sequence). This CDR3 region has 12 residues. With 3 bases removed from V and 1 base from J, the gap between germline ends came to 0 bases. The CDR3 DNA follows: TGTGCCAGCAGCTTGAACACCGGGGAGCTGTTTTTT. It yields the protein CASSLNTGELFF.

The chain joins TRBV6-5 to TRBJ2-7; TRBD2 is a possible D gene (6 bases). The CDR3 runs to 12 residues. V was cut by 6 bases and J by 4 bases, with 10 bases left in between. The germline gives CDR1 MNHEY, CDR2 SVGAGI. For the CDR3, the DNA is TGTGCCAGCAGCCCCCGGGGGTACGAGCAGTACTTC. Encoded protein: CASSPRGYEQYF.

J is TRBJ1-6 and V is TRBV5-1, with D hard to call. There are 14 residues in the CDR3. V dropped 1 base and J dropped 6 bases, with 8 bases sitting between them. Germline V CDR1 and CDR2: SGHRS, YFSETQ. The CDR3 region is CASSLWQANSPLHF. The CDR3 nucleotides read TGCGCCAGCAGCTTGTGGCAGGCTAATTCACCCCTCCACTTT.

For the CDR3, the DNA is TGCGCCAGCAGCTTTGGGACTAGCTACGAGCAGTACTTC. Translation: CASSFGTSYEQYF. The chain couples TRBV5-1 to TRBJ2-7; the match to TRBD2 covers 8 bases. Germline loops: CDR1 SGHRS, CDR2 YFSETQ. The V segment lost 2 bases and the J segment 3 bases; nucleotides outside the gene matches: 1. The CDR3 consists of 13 residues. Combining the CDR3 with reference TRBV5-1 and TRBJ2-7 gives the whole variable domain KAGVTQTPRYLIKTRGQQVTLSCSPISGHRSVSWYQQTPGQGLQFLFEYFSETQRNKGNFPGRFSGRQFSNSRSEMNVSTLELGDSALYLCASSFGTSYEQYFGPGTRLTVT.

This chain joins TRBV29-1 and TRBJ2-3; 9 bases map to TRBD2. V shed 2 bases, J shed 2 bases, and the junction held 5 bases outside the gene matches. The CDR3 covers 15 residues. Germline V lookup: CDR1 SQVTM, CDR2 ANQGSEA. The CDR3 loop reads CSVEKAGGPTDTQYF. The CDR3 nucleotides read TGCAGCGTTGAAAAAGCGGGGGGCCCCACAGATACGCAGTATTTT.

The V call is TRBV3-1 (or the pseudogene TRBV3-2), the J call TRBJ2-7; D might be TRBD1 (6 bases). CDR3 length equals 16 residues. V shed 3 bases and J shed 4 bases, with 19 bases lying between them. Germline lookup yields CDR1 LGHDT and CDR2 YNNKEL (reference sequence). The CDR3 protein is CASSHSPDRYRYEQYF. In nucleotides, the CDR3 is TGTGCCAGCAGCCACTCTCCCGACAGGTACCGTTACGAGCAGTACTTC.

The rearrangement links TRBV7-6 to TRBJ2-7, with a possible D match to TRBD1 (6 bases). Per the germline V gene, CDR1 is SGHVS and CDR2 is FNYEAQ. V was trimmed by 5 bases and J by 2 bases, leaving 16 bases between them. The CDR3 sequence is 15 residues long. CDR3 region: CASSAYPDRAYEQYF. The CDR3 DNA is TGTGCCAGCAGCGCCTATCCGGACAGAGCCTACGAGCAGTACTTC.

J is TRBJ1-6 and V is TRBV7-9; 7 bases agree with TRBD1. Per the germline V gene, CDR1 is SEHNR and CDR2 is FQNEAQ (reference sequence). There are 17 residues in the CDR3. The trim removed 3 bases at V and 7 bases at J, leaving 12 bases unmatched. Written as DNA, the CDR3 is TGTGCCAGCAGCTTGGGGCTACAGGGGCAAGGGAATTCACCCCTCCACTTT. Its translation is CASSLGLQGQGNSPLHF.